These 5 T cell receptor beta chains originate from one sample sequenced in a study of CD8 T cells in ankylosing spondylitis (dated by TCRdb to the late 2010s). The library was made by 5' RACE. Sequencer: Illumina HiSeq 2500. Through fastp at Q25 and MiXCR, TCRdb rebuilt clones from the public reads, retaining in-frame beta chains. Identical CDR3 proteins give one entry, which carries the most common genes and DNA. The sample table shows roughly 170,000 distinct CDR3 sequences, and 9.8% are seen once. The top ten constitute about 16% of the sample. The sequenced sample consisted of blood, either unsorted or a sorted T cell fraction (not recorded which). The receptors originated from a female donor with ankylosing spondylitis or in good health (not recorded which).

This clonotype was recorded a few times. The CDR3 here is CASSYSGVRNEQFF. The CDR3, as DNA: TGTGCCAGCAGTTACTCGGGGGTGAGGAATGAGCAGTTCTTC. This sequence joins TRBV6-5 and TRBJ2-1; either TRBD1 or TRBD2 may fit D (5 bases each). Germline CDR1 MNHEY, CDR2 SVGAGI. This CDR3 is 14 amino acids long. V gave up 0 bases and J gave up 7 bases, with 10 bases separating them.

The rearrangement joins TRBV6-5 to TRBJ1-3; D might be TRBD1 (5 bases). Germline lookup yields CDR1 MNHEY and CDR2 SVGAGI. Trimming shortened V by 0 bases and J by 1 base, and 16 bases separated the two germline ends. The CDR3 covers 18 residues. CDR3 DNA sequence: TGTGCCAGCAGTTACTCGTCAGACTTAACAGGATCTGGAAACACCATATATTTT. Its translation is CASSYSSDLTGSGNTIYF.

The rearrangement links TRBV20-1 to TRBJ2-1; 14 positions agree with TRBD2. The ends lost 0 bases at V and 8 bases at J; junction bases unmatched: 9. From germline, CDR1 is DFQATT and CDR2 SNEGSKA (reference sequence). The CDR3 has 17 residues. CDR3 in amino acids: CSARDRPGLAGVHEQFF. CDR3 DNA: TGCAGTGCTAGAGATCGTCCGGGACTAGCGGGAGTCCATGAGCAGTTCTTC.

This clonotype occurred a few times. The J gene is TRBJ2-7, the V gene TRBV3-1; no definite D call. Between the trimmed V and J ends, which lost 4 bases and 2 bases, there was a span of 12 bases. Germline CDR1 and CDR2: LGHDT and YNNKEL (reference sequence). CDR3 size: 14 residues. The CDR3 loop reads CASSPAHAAYEQYF. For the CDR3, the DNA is TGTGCCAGCAGCCCCGCCCATGCTGCCTACGAGCAGTACTTC.

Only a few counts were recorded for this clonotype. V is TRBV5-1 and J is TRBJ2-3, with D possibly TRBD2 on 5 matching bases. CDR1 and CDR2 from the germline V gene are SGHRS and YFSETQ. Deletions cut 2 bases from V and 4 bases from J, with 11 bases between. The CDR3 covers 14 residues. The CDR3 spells CASSFGIQSDTQYF. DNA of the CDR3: TGCGCCAGCAGCTTCGGGATCCAATCAGATACGCAGTATTTT.